The 10 T cell receptor beta chains listed next were all sequenced from one sample in a study of identical twins. TCRdb re-called the 5' RACE reads through MiXCR, storing one row per CDR3 protein. The sample holds hundreds of thousands of distinct CDR3 sequences, 15% to 20% seen once. The data also belong to a second study, concerning T cells expressing NK-cell markers.

Specimen: PBMCs. The receptors derive from a woman aged 18-29 years in good health.

V gene TRBV12-3 or TRBV12-4 combines with J gene TRBJ1-1; D is uncertain. Trimming shortened V by 9 bases and J by 1 base, and 6 bases separated the two germline ends. The CDR3 contains 11 residues. CDR3 loop: CASLENTEAFF. The CDR3 DNA sequence: TGTGCCAGTCTTGAGAACACTGAAGCTTTCTTT.

The chain recombines TRBV13 with TRBJ2-5; unclear D gene. V lost 10 bases and J 0 bases, leaving 12 bases between the germline ends. CDR3 length: 13 residues. CDR1 and CDR2 from the germline V gene are PRHDT and FYEKMQ (reference sequence). The CDR3 loop reads CATMRRNQETQYF. Here the CDR3 DNA reads TGTGCCACCATGCGACGGAACCAAGAGACCCAGTACTTC.

The chain uses TRBV27 and TRBJ2-1; D is unclear. This CDR3 is built from 16 residues. Germline CDR1 and CDR2: MNHEY and SMNVEV (reference sequence). Trimming stripped 4 bases from V and 9 bases from J, with 22 bases between. The CDR3 bases are TGTGCCAGCAGTTCGTCTGGGCACAAGTTGTATGGTGAGCAGTTCTTC. Its protein is CASSSSGHKLYGEQFF.

This clonotype was detected ten times or more. The chain joins TRBV12-3 or TRBV12-4 to TRBJ1-1; D gene unclear. Trimming took 8 bases from V and 1 from J, leaving 17 bases between them. This CDR3 is 15 amino acids long. CDR3 loop: CASGHAWTQNTEAFF. The CDR3 DNA reads TGTGCCAGCGGTCATGCGTGGACGCAGAACACTGAAGCTTTCTTT.

This clonotype appeared a few times. The rearrangement uses TRBV12-3 or TRBV12-4 and TRBJ2-2; 8 nucleotides line up with TRBD1. The length of the CDR3 is 15 residues. Losses at the gene ends were 8 bases for V and 3 bases for J; bases not matched to a gene: 8. The CDR3 loop reads CASGQGFQYTGELFF. CDR3 nucleotide sequence: TGTGCCAGCGGACAGGGATTCCAGTACACCGGGGAGCTGTTTTTT.

The chain recombines TRBV3-1 with TRBJ2-5; TRBD1 is a possible D gene (5 bases). V was clipped by 3 bases and J by 5 bases, with 19 bases between them. This CDR3 spans 16 amino acids. Germline V CDR1 and CDR2: LGHDT, YNNKEL (reference sequence). CDR3: CASSHVRQSLLETQYF. In DNA, the CDR3 is TGTGCCAGCAGCCATGTCAGACAGTCCCTCTTGGAGACCCAGTACTTC.

This sequence joins TRBV7-9 and TRBJ2-7, with 7 bases that match TRBD1. The CDR3 loop spans 15 amino acids. V was pared by 1 base and J by 5 bases, with 8 bases of the junction left unmatched. CDR1 SEHNR and CDR2 FQNEAQ come from the germline V gene (reference sequence). The CDR3 DNA is TGTGCCAGCAGCTTAGGGACAGGCGGCCGAGACGAGCAGTACTTC. Translating it yields CASSLGTGGRDEQYF.

The chain recombines TRBV7-2 with TRBJ2-1; a possible D gene is TRBD2 (5 bases). Per germline, CDR1 SGHTA and CDR2 FQGNSA. V dropped 5 bases and J dropped 5 bases, with 10 bases sitting between them. CDR3 size: 13 residues. This CDR3 is CASSRTSDNEQFF. For the CDR3, the DNA is TGTGCCAGCAGCCGTACTAGTGACAATGAGCAGTTCTTC. The full variable domain, completed using reference TRBV7-2 and TRBJ2-1, is GAGVSQSPSNKVTEKGKDVELRCDPISGHTALYWYRQSLGQGLEFLIYFQGNSAPDKSGLPSDRFSAERTGGSVSTLTIQRTQQEDSAVYLCASSRTSDNEQFFGPGTRLTVL.

This clonotype was seen a handful of times. The chain links TRBV6-1 to TRBJ1-2, with 7 bases lining up with TRBD1. The CDR3 is 15 residues long. The V segment lost 6 bases and the J segment 4 bases; nucleotides outside the gene matches: 11. CDR1 MNHNS and CDR2 SASEGT come from the germline V gene. Here the CDR3 DNA reads TGTGCCAGCAGCGACGCGGGACAGACCCTCTATGGCTACACCTTC. Amino acids: CASSDAGQTLYGYTF.

The chain uses TRBV25-1 and TRBJ1-1, with a tentative D call TRBD1 (6 bases). Germline CDR1 MGHDK, CDR2 SYGVNS. The CDR3 is 16 amino acids. The V and J ends lost 6 bases and 3 bases respectively, with 20 bases between them. CDR3 sequence: CASSPRGGAVDTEAFF. CDR3 DNA sequence: TGTGCCAGCAGCCCAAGGGGGGGGGCTGTAGACACTGAAGCTTTCTTT.